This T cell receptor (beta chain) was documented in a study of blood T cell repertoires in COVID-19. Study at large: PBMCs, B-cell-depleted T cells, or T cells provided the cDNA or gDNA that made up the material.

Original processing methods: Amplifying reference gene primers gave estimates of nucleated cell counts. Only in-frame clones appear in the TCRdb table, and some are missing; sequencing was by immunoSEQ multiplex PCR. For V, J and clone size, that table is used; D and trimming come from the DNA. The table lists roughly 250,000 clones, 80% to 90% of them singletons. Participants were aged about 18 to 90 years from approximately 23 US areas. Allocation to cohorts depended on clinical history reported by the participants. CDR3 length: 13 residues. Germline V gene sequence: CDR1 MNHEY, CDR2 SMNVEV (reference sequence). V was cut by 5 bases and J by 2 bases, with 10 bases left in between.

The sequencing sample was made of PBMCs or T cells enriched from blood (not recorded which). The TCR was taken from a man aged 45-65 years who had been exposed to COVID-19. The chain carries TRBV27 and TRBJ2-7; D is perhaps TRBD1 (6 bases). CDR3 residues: CASSPQGPYEQYV. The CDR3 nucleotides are TGTGCCAGCAGTCCCCAGGGGCCCTACGAGCAGTACGTC.